This T cell receptor beta chain was sequenced during a study of naive and memory T cell subsets. Points from the study as a whole: Especially in CD8 cells, naive repertoires contained a few larger clonotypes, possibly CD45RA-re-expressing memory cells. Naive and memory repertoire findings lacked a ground truth for validation.

Both TRBC1 and TRBC2 were covered by a beta constant-region primer of two equimolar oligonucleotides. The ligated cDNA underwent four PCR rounds using SP2 and nested alpha and beta constant-region primers. TCRdb passed the UMI-ligation and nested PCR reads through MiXCR, listing each CDR3 protein once. There are about 90,000 distinct CDR3 sequences in the sample; roughly 10% occur only once, and just over 0.13% lies in the top ten. The CDR3 sequence is 16 residues long. A remark on this clonotype: As yet, its antigen is unknown.

The chain combines TRBV3-2 with TRBJ1-1. TRBV3-2 is an annotated pseudogene. The specimen sequenced was naive CD4+ T cells from blood. The receptor was isolated from a human donor in good health. The CDR3 spells CASSQVGLWMNTEAFF. DNA for the CDR3: TGTGCCAGCAGCCAGGTAGGGTTATGGATGAACACTGAAGCTTTCTTT.